This T cell receptor (beta chain) was obtained from a study of identical twins. Study conclusions and caveats: Its conclusions, products of cross-sectional statistical analysis, did not come from following the same donors. Models predicted too little out-of-frame TCR alpha sharing in monozygotic twins.

Notes on this clonotype: Its antigen remains unidentified.

From germline, CDR1 is DFQATT and CDR2 SNEGSKA (reference sequence). V was cut by 2 bases and J by 5 bases, with 7 bases left in between. The CDR3 runs to 11 residues. Healthy Caucasians were all of the donors. Template switching added a universal primer site, and cDNA bore unique molecular identifiers. TCRdb re-derived calls from the 5' RACE reads in MiXCR, one entry per CDR3 protein. The data hold about 1.7 million distinct CDR3 sequences, with 32% observed a single time. Material for sequencing was cord blood. The chain has TRBV20-1 and TRBJ2-7; weak D call: TRBD1 (6 bases). This sequence was found in a newborn girl in good health. This chain's CDR3 is CSARRDNEQYF. The CDR3 coding sequence is TGCAGTGCTAGAAGGGACAACGAGCAGTACTTC.